Below are 7 T cell receptor beta chains sequenced from a single sample in a study of blood T cells in healthy people across ages. Combining a sample-barcoded 5' primer with a J-beta primer mix, a second PCR ran for roughly 7 to 12 cycles. MiXCR, run by TCRdb on the 5' RACE reads, gives a single entry per CDR3 protein. Among 850,000 to 1,100,000 distinct CDR3 sequences, more than 30% were seen once, and the ten largest hold roughly 14%. Specimen: blood. Receptors were obtained from a young man in good health.

The genes are TRBV29-1 and TRBJ1-2; TRBD1 aligns across 9 bases. Germline values: CDR1 SQVTM, CDR2 ANQGSEA. With V trimmed by 8 bases and J by 4 bases, 11 bases remained unmatched. The CDR3 spans 14 residues. The CDR3 region is CSIVRDRDGYGYTF. CDR3 DNA: TGCAGCATTGTGAGGGACAGGGACGGCTATGGCTACACCTTC. Complete variable domain (other parts from reference TRBV29-1 and TRBJ1-2): SAVISQKPSRDICQRGTSLTIQCQVDSQVTMMFWYRQQPGQSLTLIATANQGSEATYESGFVIDKFPISRPNLTFSTLTVSNMSPEDSSIYLCSIVRDRDGYGYTFGSGTRLTVV.

This chain uses TRBV7-2 with TRBJ1-1, with D possibly matching TRBD1 (6 bases). Germline CDR1 reads SGHTA; CDR2 reads FQGNSA. The CDR3 totals 14 residues. V lost 5 bases to trimming and J lost 1 base, with 11 bases between them. CDR3 nucleotide sequence: TGTGCCAGCAGCACGGACAGTGGGAACACTGAAGCTTTCTTT. It is translated as CASSTDSGNTEAFF. Combining the CDR3 with reference TRBV7-2 and TRBJ1-1 gives the whole variable domain GAGVSQSPSNKVTEKGKDVELRCDPISGHTALYWYRQSLGQGLEFLIYFQGNSAPDKSGLPSDRFSAERTGGSVSTLTIQRTQQEDSAVYLCASSTDSGNTEAFFGQGTRLTVV.

The V and J genes are TRBV20-1 and TRBJ1-2; D is uncertain. The germline CDR1 and CDR2 sequences are DFQATT and SNEGSKA (reference sequence). CDR3 length equals 15 residues. V lost 1 base, J lost 6 bases, and 18 bases lay in between. The DNA of the CDR3 is TGCAGTGCTAGAGCACCCTCGCCGGATCGTAATGGCTACACCTTC. It specifies CSARAPSPDRNGYTF.

This clonotype was seen more than once but under ten times. The V call is TRBV6-5, the J call TRBJ2-1; D gene ambiguous. Germline V gene data show CDR1 as MNHEY and CDR2 as SVGAGI. The CDR3 is 14 amino acids. V was clipped by 7 bases and J by 6 bases, with 16 bases between them. The CDR3 region has the DNA TGTGCCAGCACCGACTCCGGGTTTCCCAATGAGCAGTTCTTC. This gives the protein CASTDSGFPNEQFF.

The chain is built from TRBV2 and TRBJ1-1, with a tentative D call TRBD1 (5 bases). The length of the CDR3 is 14 residues. V was pared by 5 bases and J by 5 bases, with 15 bases between. CDR1 SNHLY and CDR2 FYNNEI come from the germline V gene. CDR3 region: CASSQDTEGTEAFF. CDR3 sequence (DNA): TGTGCCAGCAGTCAGGACACCGAAGGGACTGAAGCTTTCTTT.

This clonotype was recorded a few times. The chain links TRBV27 to TRBJ1-2; D is perhaps TRBD1 (6 bases). The CDR3 extends over 15 amino acids. The V gene's germline CDR1 is MNHEY and CDR2 SMNVEV (reference sequence). Trimming removed 3 bases from V and 3 bases from J, with 14 bases in between. CDR3 coding DNA: TGTGCCAGCAGTTTCGGCCTGGGGGCTGACTATGGCTACACCTTC. This translates into CASSFGLGADYGYTF.

The chain carries TRBV11-3 and TRBJ1-2; D remains ambiguous. The germline CDR1 and CDR2 sequences are SGHNT and YENEEA. The CDR3 has 14 amino acids. The germline V and J ends were trimmed by 5 bases and 7 bases, with 17 bases remaining between them. CDR3: CASSASIGISGYTF. CDR3 sequence (DNA): TGTGCCAGCAGCGCCTCAATAGGGATTAGTGGCTACACCTTC.